This entry features one T cell receptor (beta chain) sequence. The junction shows a germline mismatch at one end, possibly a read error. This entry is derived from a study of blood T cell repertoires in COVID-19. Turning to the study itself: Acute and convalescent COVID-19 specimens originated in the United States, Italy and Spain. The cDNA or gDNA used as material had been derived from T cells, B-cell-depleted T cells, or PBMCs.

Recruited during active infection, patients (from Seattle) were subsequently followed longitudinally. Authors' analysis steps: Nucleated cell number was recorded as an estimate derived from reference gene primer amplification. The protocol was immunoSEQ multiplex PCR, while the TCRdb copy is restricted to in-frame clones and leaves out a portion. V and J calls and clone size are given by that table; D and trimming were obtained from the DNA. The sample lists about 250,000 clones, around 88% occurring once. This receptor was obtained from an elderly woman with COVID-19, enrolled during active disease. Material for sequencing was peripheral blood.

The CDR3 reads CASSPGSMKTEAFF. CDR3 DNA: TGTGCCAGCAGCCCCGGGTCCATGAAGACTGAAGCTTTCTTT. V is TRBV28 and J is TRBJ1-1; no definite D call. The length of the CDR3 is 14 residues. Germline assignment: CDR1 MDHEN and CDR2 SYDVKM.